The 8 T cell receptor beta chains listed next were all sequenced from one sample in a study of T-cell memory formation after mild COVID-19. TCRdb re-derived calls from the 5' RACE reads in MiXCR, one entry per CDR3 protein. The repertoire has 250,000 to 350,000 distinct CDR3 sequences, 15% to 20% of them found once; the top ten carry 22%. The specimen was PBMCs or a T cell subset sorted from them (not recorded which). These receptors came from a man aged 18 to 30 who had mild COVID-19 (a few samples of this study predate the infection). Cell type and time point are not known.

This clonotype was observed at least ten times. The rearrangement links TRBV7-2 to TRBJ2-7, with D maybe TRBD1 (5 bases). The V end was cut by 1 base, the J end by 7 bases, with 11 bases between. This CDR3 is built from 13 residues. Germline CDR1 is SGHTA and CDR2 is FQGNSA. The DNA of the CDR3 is TGTGCCAGCAGCTTAGGACAGCTTGGGGAGCAGTACTTC. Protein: CASSLGQLGEQYF.

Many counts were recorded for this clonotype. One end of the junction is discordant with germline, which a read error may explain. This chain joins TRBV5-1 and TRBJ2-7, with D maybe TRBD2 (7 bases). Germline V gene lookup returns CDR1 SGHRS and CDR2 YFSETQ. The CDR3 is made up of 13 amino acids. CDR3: CASSLGGGYEQYF. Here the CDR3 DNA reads TGTGCCAGCAGCTTAGGGGGGGGCTACGAGCAGTACTTC.

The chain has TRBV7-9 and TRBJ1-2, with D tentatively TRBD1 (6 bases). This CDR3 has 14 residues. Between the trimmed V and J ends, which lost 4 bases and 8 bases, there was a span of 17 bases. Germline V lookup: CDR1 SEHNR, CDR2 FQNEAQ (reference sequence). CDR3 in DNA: TGTGCCAGCAGCTGGCGGGGGGGCGCTTACGGCTACACCTTC. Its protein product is CASSWRGGAYGYTF.

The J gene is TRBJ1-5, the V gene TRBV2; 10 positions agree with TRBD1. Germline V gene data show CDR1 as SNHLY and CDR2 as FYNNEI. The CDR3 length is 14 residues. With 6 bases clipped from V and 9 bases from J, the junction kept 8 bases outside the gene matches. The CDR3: CASRLGTGDAPQHF. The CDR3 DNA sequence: TGTGCCAGCAGGTTGGGGACAGGGGACGCGCCCCAGCATTTT.

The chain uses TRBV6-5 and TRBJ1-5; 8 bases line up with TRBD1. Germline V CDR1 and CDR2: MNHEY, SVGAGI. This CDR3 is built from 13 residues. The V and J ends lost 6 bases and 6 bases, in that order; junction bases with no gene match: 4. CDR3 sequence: CASSGQGGQPQHF. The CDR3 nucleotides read TGTGCCAGCAGCGGACAGGGCGGTCAGCCCCAGCATTTT.

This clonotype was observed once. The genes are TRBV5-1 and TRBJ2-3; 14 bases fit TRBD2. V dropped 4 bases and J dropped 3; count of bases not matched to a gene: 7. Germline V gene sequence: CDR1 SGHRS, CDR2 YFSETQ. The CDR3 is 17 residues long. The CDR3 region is CASSIQGTSGGTDTQYF. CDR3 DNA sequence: TGCGCCAGCAGCATACAAGGGACTAGCGGGGGTACAGATACGCAGTATTTT.

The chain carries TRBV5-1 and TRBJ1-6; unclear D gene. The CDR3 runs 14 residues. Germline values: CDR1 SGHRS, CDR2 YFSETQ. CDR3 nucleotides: TGCGCTTCAAACGACGCCTCCTATAATTCACCCCTCCACTTT. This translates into CASNDASYNSPLHF. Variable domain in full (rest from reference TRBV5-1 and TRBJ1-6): KAGVTQTPRYLIKTRGQQVTLSCSPISGHRSVSWYQQTPGQGLQFLFEYFSETQRNKGNFPGRFSGRQFSNSRSEMNVSTLELGDSALYLCASNDASYNSPLHFGNGTRLTVT.

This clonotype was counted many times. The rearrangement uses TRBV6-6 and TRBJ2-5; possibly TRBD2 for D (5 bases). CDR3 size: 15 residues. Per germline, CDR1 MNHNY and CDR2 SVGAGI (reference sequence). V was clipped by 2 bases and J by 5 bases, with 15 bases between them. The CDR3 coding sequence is TGTGCCAGCAGTTACCCCGGCCTGACTAAGGAGACCCAGTACTTC. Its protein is CASSYPGLTKETQYF.